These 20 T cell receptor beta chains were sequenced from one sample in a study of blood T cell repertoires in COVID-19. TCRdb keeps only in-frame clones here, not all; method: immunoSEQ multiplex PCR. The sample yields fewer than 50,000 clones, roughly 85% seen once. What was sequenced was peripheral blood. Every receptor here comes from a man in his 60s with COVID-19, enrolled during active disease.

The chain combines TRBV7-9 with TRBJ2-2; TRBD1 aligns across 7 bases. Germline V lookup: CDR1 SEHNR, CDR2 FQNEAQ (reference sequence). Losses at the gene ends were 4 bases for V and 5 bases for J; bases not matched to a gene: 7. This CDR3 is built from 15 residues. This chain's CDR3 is CASSSDRVGTGELFF. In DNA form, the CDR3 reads TGTGCCAGCAGCTCTGACAGGGTTGGGACCGGGGAGCTGTTTTTT.

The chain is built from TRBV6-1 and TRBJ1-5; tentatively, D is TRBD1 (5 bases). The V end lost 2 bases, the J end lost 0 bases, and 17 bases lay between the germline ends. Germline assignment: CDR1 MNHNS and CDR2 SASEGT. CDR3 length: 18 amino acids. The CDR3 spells CASSESIGQGDSNQPQHF. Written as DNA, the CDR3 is TGTGCCAGCAGTGAAAGTATCGGGCAGGGCGATAGCAATCAGCCCCAGCATTTT.

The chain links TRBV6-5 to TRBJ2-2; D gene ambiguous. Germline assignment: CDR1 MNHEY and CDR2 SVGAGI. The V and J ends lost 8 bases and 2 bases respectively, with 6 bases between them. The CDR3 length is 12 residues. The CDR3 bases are TGTGCCAGCGTTCTAAACACCGGGGAGCTGTTTTTT. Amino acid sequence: CASVLNTGELFF.

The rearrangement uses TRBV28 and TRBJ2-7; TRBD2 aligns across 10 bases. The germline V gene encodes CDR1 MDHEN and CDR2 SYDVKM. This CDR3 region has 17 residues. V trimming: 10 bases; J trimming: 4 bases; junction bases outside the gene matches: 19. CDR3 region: CATTRASGSGAPYEQYF. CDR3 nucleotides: TGTGCCACCACGCGGGCTAGCGGGAGTGGGGCCCCTTACGAGCAGTACTTC.

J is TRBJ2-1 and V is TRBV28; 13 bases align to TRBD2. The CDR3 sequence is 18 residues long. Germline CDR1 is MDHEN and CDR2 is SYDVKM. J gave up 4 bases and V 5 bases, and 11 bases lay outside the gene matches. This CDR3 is CASSTARLAGGDYNEQFF. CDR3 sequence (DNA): TGTGCCAGCAGTACCGCTCGACTAGCGGGAGGCGATTACAATGAGCAGTTCTTC.

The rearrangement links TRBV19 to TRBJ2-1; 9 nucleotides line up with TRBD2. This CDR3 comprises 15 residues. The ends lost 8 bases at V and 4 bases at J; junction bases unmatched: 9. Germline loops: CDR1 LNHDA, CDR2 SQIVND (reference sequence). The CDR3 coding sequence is TGTGCCAGTGCTTTTAGCGGGAGAGCTTACAATGAGCAGTTCTTC. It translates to CASAFSGRAYNEQFF.

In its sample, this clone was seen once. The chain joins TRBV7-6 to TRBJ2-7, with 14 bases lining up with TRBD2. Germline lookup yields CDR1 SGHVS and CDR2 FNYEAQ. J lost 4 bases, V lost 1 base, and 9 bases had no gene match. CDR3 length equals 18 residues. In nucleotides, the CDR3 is TGTGCCAGCAGCTTAGGAGAGAGACTAGCGGGAGGGCCATACGAGCAGTACTTC. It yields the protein CASSLGERLAGGPYEQYF.

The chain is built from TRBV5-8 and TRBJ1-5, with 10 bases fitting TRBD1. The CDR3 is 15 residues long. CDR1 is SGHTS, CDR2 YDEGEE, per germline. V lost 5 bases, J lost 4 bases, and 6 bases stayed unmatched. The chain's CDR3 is CASRSGQGMNQPQHF. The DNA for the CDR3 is TGTGCCAGCAGGTCGGGACAGGGGATGAATCAGCCCCAGCATTTT.

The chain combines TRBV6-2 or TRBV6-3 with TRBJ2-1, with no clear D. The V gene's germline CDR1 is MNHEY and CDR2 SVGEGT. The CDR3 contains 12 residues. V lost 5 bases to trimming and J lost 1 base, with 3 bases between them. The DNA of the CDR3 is TGTGCCAGCAGTCGGTCCTACAATGAGCAGTTCTTC. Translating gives CASSRSYNEQFF.

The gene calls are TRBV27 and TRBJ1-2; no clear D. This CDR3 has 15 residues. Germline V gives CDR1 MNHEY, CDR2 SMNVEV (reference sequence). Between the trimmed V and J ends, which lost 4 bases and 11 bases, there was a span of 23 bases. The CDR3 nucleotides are TGTGCCAGCAGTTCCGCCCCGGGAGATCTACTTGGGTACACCTTC. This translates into CASSSAPGDLLGYTF.

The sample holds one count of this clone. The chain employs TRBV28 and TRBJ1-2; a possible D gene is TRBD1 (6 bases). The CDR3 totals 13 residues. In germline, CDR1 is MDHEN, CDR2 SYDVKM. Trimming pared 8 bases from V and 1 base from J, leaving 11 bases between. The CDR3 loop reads CASQTGNNYGYTF. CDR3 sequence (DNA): TGTGCCAGCCAGACAGGAAATAACTATGGCTACACCTTC.

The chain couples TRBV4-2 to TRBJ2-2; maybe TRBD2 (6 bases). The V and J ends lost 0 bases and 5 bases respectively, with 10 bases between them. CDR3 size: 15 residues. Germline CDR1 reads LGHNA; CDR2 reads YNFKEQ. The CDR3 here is CASSQEAGRTGELFF. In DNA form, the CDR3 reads TGTGCCAGCAGCCAAGAGGCGGGGCGAACCGGGGAGCTGTTTTTT.

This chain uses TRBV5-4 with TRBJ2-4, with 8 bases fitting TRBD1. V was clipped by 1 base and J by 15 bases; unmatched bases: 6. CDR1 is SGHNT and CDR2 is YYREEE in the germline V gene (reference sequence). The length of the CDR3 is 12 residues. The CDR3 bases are TGTGCCAGCAGCTTGACAGGGGGGCATCGGTACTTC. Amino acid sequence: CASSLTGGHRYF.

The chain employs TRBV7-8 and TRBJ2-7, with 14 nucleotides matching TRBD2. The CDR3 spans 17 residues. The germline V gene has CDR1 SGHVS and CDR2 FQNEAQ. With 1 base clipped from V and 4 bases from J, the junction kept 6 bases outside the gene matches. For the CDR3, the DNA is TGTGCCAGCAGCTTAGGGAGTGGGACTAGCGGGAGTTACGAGCAGTACTTC. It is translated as CASSLGSGTSGSYEQYF.

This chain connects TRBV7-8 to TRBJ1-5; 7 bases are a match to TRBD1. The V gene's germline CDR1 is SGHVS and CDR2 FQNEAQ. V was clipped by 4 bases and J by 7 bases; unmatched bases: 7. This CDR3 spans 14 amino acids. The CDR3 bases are TGTGCCAGCAGCTCTGACAGGGTAGACCAGCCCCAGCATTTT. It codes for CASSSDRVDQPQHF. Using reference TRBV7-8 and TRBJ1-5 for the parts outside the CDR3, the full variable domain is GAGVSQSPRYKVAKRGQDVALRCDPISGHVSLFWYQQALGQGPEFLTYFQNEAQLDKSGLPSDRFFAERPEGSVSTLKIQRTQQEDSAVYLCASSSDRVDQPQHFGDGTRLSIL.

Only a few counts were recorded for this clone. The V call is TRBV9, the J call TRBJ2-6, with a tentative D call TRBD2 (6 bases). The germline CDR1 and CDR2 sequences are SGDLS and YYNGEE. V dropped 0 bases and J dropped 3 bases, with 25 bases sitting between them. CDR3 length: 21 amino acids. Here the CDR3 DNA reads TGTGCCAGCAGCGTAGCCCCTTCAGGACCCTGGGGACTTTATGGGGCCAACGTCCTGACTTTC. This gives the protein CASSVAPSGPWGLYGANVLTF.

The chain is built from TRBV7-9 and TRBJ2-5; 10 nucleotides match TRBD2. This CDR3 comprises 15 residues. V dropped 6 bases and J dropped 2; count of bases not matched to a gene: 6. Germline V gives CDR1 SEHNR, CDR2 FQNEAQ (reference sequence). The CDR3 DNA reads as TGTGCCAGCAGAGTCGGAGCGGGAGGGCAAGAGACCCAGTACTTC. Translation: CASRVGAGGQETQYF.

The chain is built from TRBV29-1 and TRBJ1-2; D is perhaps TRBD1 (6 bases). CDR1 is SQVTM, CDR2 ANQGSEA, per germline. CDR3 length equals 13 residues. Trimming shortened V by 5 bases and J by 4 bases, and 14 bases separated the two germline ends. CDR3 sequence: CSVSTGMPYGYTF. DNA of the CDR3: TGCAGCGTTTCTACAGGGATGCCCTATGGCTACACCTTC.

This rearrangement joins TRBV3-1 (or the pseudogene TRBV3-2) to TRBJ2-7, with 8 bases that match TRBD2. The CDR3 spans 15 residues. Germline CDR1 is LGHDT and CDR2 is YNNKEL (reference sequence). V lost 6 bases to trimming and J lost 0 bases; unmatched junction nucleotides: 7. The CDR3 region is CASRTTSGGSYEQYF. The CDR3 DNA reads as TGTGCCAGCAGAACTACTAGCGGTGGCTCCTACGAGCAGTACTTC.

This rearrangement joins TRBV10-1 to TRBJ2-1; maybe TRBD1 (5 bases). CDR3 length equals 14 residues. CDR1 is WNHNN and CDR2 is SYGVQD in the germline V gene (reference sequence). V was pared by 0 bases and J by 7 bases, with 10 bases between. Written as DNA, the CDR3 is TGCGCCAGCAGTGAGTCTGGGGCGACTAATGAGCAGTTCTTC. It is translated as CASSESGATNEQFF.